A selection of T cell receptor beta chains follows, all from one sample in a study of T cell responses to AZD1222 COVID-19 vaccine. Using immunoSEQ multiplex PCR, the repertoire was profiled, and TCRdb retains in-frame clones only, with some absent. The sample lists tens of thousands of clones; around 82% were seen once. Sequencing used peripheral blood, obtained 28 days after the second AZD1222 dose. The receptor set was obtained from an adult who received the AZD1222 COVID-19 vaccine. Both conserved end residues are part of each CDR3. The D gene is left open where the match is weak. Rows give clone size only sometimes, using once, few, many, or a class for an expanded clone.

v_call	j_call	clone_size	d_call	cdr3_aa	cdr3_nt
TRBV28	TRBJ2-7	NA	NA	CASSLGRNYEQYF	TGTGCCAGCAGTTTAGGACGGAACTACGAGCAGTACTTC
TRBV19	TRBJ1-4	NA	NA	CASSQGFGEKLFF	TGTGCCAGTAGTCAAGGGTTCGGTGAAAAACTGTTTTTT
TRBV30	TRBJ2-1	NA	NA	CAWSFSGTANEQFF	TGTGCCTGGAGTTTTAGCGGGACAGCTAATGAGCAGTTCTTC
TRBV6-4	TRBJ2-3	NA	NA	CASSDNMAGDTQYF	TGTGCCAGCAGTGACAACATGGCAGGAGATACGCAGTATTTT
TRBV27	TRBJ2-2	NA	NA	CASSSTEITGELFF	TGTGCCAGCAGTTCCACAGAAATAACCGGGGAGCTGTTTTTT
TRBV30	TRBJ2-1	once	NA	CAWSVLREQFF	TGTGCCTGGAGTGTACTTCGGGAGCAGTTCTTC
TRBV7-8	TRBJ2-5	few	NA	CASRKNQGKETQYF	TGTGCCAGCAGGAAGAACCAGGGAAAAGAGACCCAGTACTTC
TRBV19	TRBJ1-2	NA	NA	CASSGDRPVGYTF	TGTGCCAGTAGTGGCGACAGACCCGTCGGCTACACCTTC
TRBV4-3	TRBJ2-7	NA	NA	CASSHTVGPYEQYF	TGCGCCAGCAGCCACACCGTAGGGCCGTACGAGCAGTACTTC
TRBV7-3	TRBJ1-1	few	NA	CASSLGSLEEAFF	TGTGCCAGCAGCTTAGGGAGCCTAGAAGAAGCTTTCTTT
TRBV28	TRBJ2-7	NA	NA	CASSEGGTGVYEQYF	TGTGCCAGCAGTGAGGGGGGGACAGGCGTCTACGAGCAGTACTTC
TRBV4-1	TRBJ2-1	NA	NA	CASRPKQGGHYNEQFF	TGCGCCAGCAGACCTAAACAGGGCGGGCACTACAATGAGCAGTTCTTC
TRBV2	TRBJ2-1	NA	TRBD2	CASRTSGYNEQFF	TGTGCCAGCAGGACTAGCGGCTACAATGAGCAGTTCTTC
TRBV24-1	TRBJ2-1	NA	TRBD2	CATSDLRTSGRYEQFF	TGTGCCACCAGTGATTTGCGGACTAGCGGGAGGTATGAGCAGTTCTTC
TRBV18	TRBJ1-1	NA	NA	CASSPLDQGRGTEAFF	TGTGCCAGCTCACCCCTAGACCAGGGCCGCGGCACTGAAGCTTTCTTT
TRBV5-6	TRBJ2-7	few	NA	CASSFDRLGQGEQYF	TGTGCCAGCAGCTTTGACCGGCTAGGGCAGGGGGAGCAGTACTTC
TRBV6-6	TRBJ1-2	NA	TRBD1	CASSYGDRGSYGYTF	TGTGCCAGCAGTTACGGGGACAGGGGGAGCTATGGCTACACCTTC
TRBV27	TRBJ1-1	NA	NA	CASSLSVRHVNTEAFF	TGTGCCAGCAGTTTATCCGTCCGGCATGTGAACACTGAAGCTTTCTTT
TRBV7-8	TRBJ1-2	NA	NA	CASSWGEGSYGYTF	TGTGCCAGCAGCTGGGGGGAGGGCTCCTATGGCTACACCTTC
TRBV15	TRBJ1-1	NA	NA	CATSRDRGDTEAFF	TGTGCCACCAGCAGAGATCGAGGGGACACTGAAGCTTTCTTT
TRBV19	TRBJ1-2	once	NA	CASNPRQPNYGYTF	TGTGCCAGTAACCCCCGACAGCCTAACTATGGCTACACCTTC
TRBV9	TRBJ2-7	NA	NA	CASSVGVGSSYEQYF	TGTGCCAGCAGCGTAGGGGTGGGGAGCTCCTACGAGCAGTACTTC
TRBV6-2/TRBV6-3	TRBJ2-2	NA	TRBD1	CASSYDRARTGELFF	TGTGCCAGCAGTTACGACAGGGCGAGGACCGGGGAGCTGTTTTTT
TRBV6-5	TRBJ2-5	NA	TRBD1	CATGTGVRQETQYF	TGTGCCACCGGGACAGGGGTTAGGCAAGAGACCCAGTACTTC
TRBV7-9	TRBJ2-1	NA	TRBD1	CASSPKTGGFYNEQFF	TGTGCCAGCAGCCCCAAGACAGGGGGCTTCTACAATGAGCAGTTCTTC
TRBV6-5	TRBJ1-4	NA	NA	CASSPQGGGVEKLFF	TGTGCCAGCAGTCCCCAGGGAGGGGGTGTTGAAAAACTGTTTTTT
TRBV3-1/TRBV3-2	TRBJ2-1	NA	TRBD2	CASSQRRTSGTNEQFF	TGTGCCAGCAGCCAAAGGAGGACTAGCGGGACGAATGAGCAGTTCTTC
TRBV6-5	TRBJ1-1	few	NA	CASSFTEYKNTEAFF	TGTGCCAGCAGTTTTACAGAGTACAAGAACACTGAAGCTTTCTTT
TRBV6-5	TRBJ2-1	once	NA	CASSYTLEAYNEQFF	TGTGCCAGCAGTTACACCTTAGAGGCATACAATGAGCAGTTCTTC
TRBV18	TRBJ1-4	NA	NA	CASSPPGLRGITTNEKLFF	TGTGCCAGCTCACCACCGGGGCTCCGGGGGATAACGACTAATGAAAAACTGTTTTTT
TRBV18	TRBJ1-3	few	NA	CASSPKRDFGNTIYF	TGTGCCAGCTCACCCAAACGGGACTTCGGAAACACCATATATTTT
TRBV3-1/TRBV3-2	TRBJ2-4	NA	NA	CASSGLSPLQRKNIQYF	TGTGCCAGCAGCGGGCTCAGTCCTTTGCAAAGAAAAAACATTCAGTACTTC
TRBV28	TRBJ1-5	NA	NA	CASSQEWKPQHF	TGTGCCAGCTCCCAGGAGTGGAAGCCCCAGCATTTT
TRBV19	TRBJ1-1	NA	NA	CASSLGGAPNTEAFF	TGTGCCAGTAGCCTGGGGGGGGCGCCGAACACTGAAGCTTTCTTT
TRBV5-1	TRBJ2-1	NA	TRBD2	CASSLDGRAGNEQFF	TGCGCCAGCAGCTTGGACGGGAGGGCCGGGAATGAGCAGTTCTTC
TRBV7-9	TRBJ2-3	NA	TRBD2	CASRTTSGLFYTQYF	TGTGCCAGCCGTACCACTAGCGGGTTATTTTATACGCAGTATTTT
TRBV28	TRBJ2-3	NA	NA	CASKSTDTQYF	TGTGCCAGCAAGTCCACAGATACGCAGTATTTT
TRBV6-5	TRBJ1-3	NA	NA	CASTGGNLSGNTIYF	TGTGCCAGCACCGGAGGAAACCTCTCTGGAAACACCATATATTTT
TRBV6-4	TRBJ1-2	NA	NA	CASSAMFPATYGYTF	TGTGCCAGCAGTGCTATGTTCCCGGCTACCTATGGCTACACCTTC
TRBV7-8	TRBJ2-1	NA	TRBD2	CASSLLRTSGRNEQFF	TGTGCCAGCAGCTTACTGCGGACTAGCGGGAGGAATGAGCAGTTCTTC
TRBV28	TRBJ2-7	NA	NA	CASSATYTAEQYF	TGTGCCAGCAGTGCGACTTATACGGCCGAGCAGTACTTC
TRBV4-1	TRBJ2-5	NA	NA	CASSQRGLEETQYF	TGCGCCAGCAGCCAACGCGGACTGGAAGAGACCCAGTACTTC
TRBV27	TRBJ2-7	NA	TRBD2	CASSYRASGGTTYEQYF	TGTGCCAGCAGTTATCGCGCTAGCGGGGGGACCACCTACGAGCAGTACTTC
TRBV27	TRBJ2-7	NA	TRBD1	CASSLEQGPFEQYF	TGTGCCAGCAGTTTGGAACAGGGGCCCTTCGAGCAGTACTTC
TRBV29-1	TRBJ1-2	NA	NA	CSVGVTNGKGYTF	TGCAGCGTTGGGGTGACTAACGGAAAGGGCTACACCTTC
TRBV6-2/TRBV6-3	TRBJ1-3	few	NA	CASSYPGLGSGNTIYF	TGTGCCAGCAGTTACCCCGGCCTGGGGAGTGGAAACACCATATATTTT
TRBV7-9	TRBJ1-4	NA	NA	CASSSTERGEKLFF	TGTGCCAGCAGCTCTACAGAGAGGGGTGAAAAACTGTTTTTT
TRBV5-4	TRBJ2-1	once	NA	CASSLERVGNEQFF	TGTGCCAGCAGCTTGGAACGAGTGGGCAATGAGCAGTTCTTC
TRBV12-3/TRBV12-4	TRBJ1-5	few	NA	CASSFTGNQPQHF	TGTGCCAGCAGTTTCACAGGGAATCAGCCCCAGCATTTT
TRBV9	TRBJ1-5	NA	NA	CASSVDPGKGQPQHF	TGTGCCAGCAGCGTAGATCCAGGGAAGGGGCAGCCCCAGCATTTT
TRBV7-9	TRBJ2-2	NA	NA	CASSRPGLAGGELFF	TGTGCCAGCAGCCGCCCGGGGCTAGCCGGCGGGGAGCTGTTTTTT
TRBV7-2	TRBJ2-7	NA	NA	CASSFGTFYEQYF	TGTGCCAGCAGCTTCGGGACCTTCTACGAGCAGTACTTC
TRBV5-1	TRBJ2-1	NA	TRBD2	CASSPGLAVINEQFF	TGCGCCAGCAGCCCGGGACTAGCGGTCATCAATGAGCAGTTCTTC
TRBV24-1	TRBJ2-3	NA	TRBD1	CATSRAGGVEGTQYF	TGTGCCACCAGTCGGGCAGGGGGCGTGGAGGGTACGCAGTATTTT
TRBV3-1/TRBV3-2	TRBJ2-5	NA	TRBD2	CASSQGTSGQETQYF	TGTGCCAGCAGCCAAGGTACTAGCGGTCAAGAGACCCAGTACTTC
TRBV6-2/TRBV6-3	TRBJ2-3	NA	NA	CASSYSVVEVDTQYF	TGTGCCAGCAGTTACTCGGTGGTAGAGGTAGATACGCAGTATTTT
TRBV7-2	TRBJ2-5	NA	NA	CASSLESGQETQYF	TGTGCCAGCAGCTTAGAATCTGGCCAAGAGACCCAGTACTTC
TRBV7-3	TRBJ1-5	NA	NA	CASSFQPNQPQHF	TGTGCCAGCAGCTTCCAGCCCAATCAGCCCCAGCATTTT